This record concerns one T cell receptor (beta chain) sequence. Clones were sequenced by immunoSEQ multiplex PCR, and TCRdb holds only the in-frame ones, with some missing. Here the sample spans tens of thousands of clones, 70% to 90% being singletons. The sample originates from a study of control samples from healthy donors and cancer patients. Sequenced: PBMCs. The receptor's source is a woman aged 60-75 years with lung cancer.

The DNA of the CDR3 is TGTGCCAGCAGCTTGATGCCCAACACAGATACGCAGTATTTT. This encodes CASSLMPNTDTQYF. The rearrangement joins TRBV7-3 to TRBJ2-3, with D uncertain. The CDR3 consists of 14 residues. The V end lost 3 bases, the J end lost 2 bases, and 9 bases lay between the germline ends. In germline, CDR1 is SGHTA, CDR2 FQGTGA.